The 31 T cell receptor beta chains reported below all come from one sample, sequenced in a study of OX40 agonist ivuxolimab in advanced cancers. The method was immunoSEQ multiplex PCR; TCRdb's version includes in-frame clones alone and lacks a portion of them. The sample lists 20,000 to 25,000 clones, less than 90% occurring once. The source was CD4+ or CD8+ T cells sorted from blood, collected in a trial of the OX40 agonist ivuxolimab. These receptors were obtained from an adult with an advanced solid tumor such as melanoma, head and neck, liver or kidney cancer.

This clone has a handful of counts. CDR3 loop: CASSSLQAGKNEQFF. CDR3 in DNA: TGTGCCAGCAGCAGCTTACAAGCGGGAAAGAATGAGCAGTTCTTC. The chain uses TRBV7-3 and TRBJ2-1; 7 positions agree with TRBD2. Germline V gene lookup returns CDR1 SGHTA and CDR2 FQGTGA. After removal of 5 bases from V and 7 bases from J, the junction contained 11 bases not matched to a gene. The CDR3 contains 15 residues.

This clone was seen once. This chain joins TRBV5-3 and TRBJ1-1; D call uncertain. TRBV5-3 is designated an ORF whose function remains uncertain. Trimming stripped 0 bases from V and 3 bases from J, with 6 bases between. This CDR3 is built from 13 residues. The CDR3 is CARSLGADTEAFF. For the CDR3, the DNA is TGTGCCAGAAGCTTGGGAGCCGACACTGAAGCTTTCTTT.

V gene TRBV5-1 combines with J gene TRBJ1-1; 8 bases match TRBD1. The CDR3 runs to 13 residues. From germline, CDR1 is SGHRS and CDR2 YFSETQ. J lost 4 bases, V lost 1 base, and 0 bases had no gene match. The CDR3 DNA sequence: TGCGCCAGCAGCTTGACAGGGGGCACTGAAGCTTTCTTT. Amino acid sequence: CASSLTGGTEAFF.

The CDR3 region has the DNA TGTGCCAGCAGCTGGTCAAGAGGCGAGCAGTTCTTC. This codes for CASSWSRGEQFF. This chain connects TRBV13 to TRBJ2-1, with no clear D. Germline CDR1 and CDR2: PRHDT and FYEKMQ (reference sequence). Trimming took off 4 bases at V and 10 bases at J, with 11 bases between the two ends. The CDR3 length is 12 residues.

This chain joins TRBV15 and TRBJ1-1; D might be TRBD1 (5 bases). The V end was cut by 0 bases, the J end by 8 bases, with 7 bases between. This CDR3 spans 12 amino acids. Germline V gene sequence: CDR1 LNHNV, CDR2 YYDKDF (reference sequence). For the CDR3, the DNA is TGTGCCACCAGCAGAGATCGGGGGGAAGCTTTCTTT. This encodes CATSRDRGEAFF.

This rearrangement joins TRBV14 to TRBJ2-3, with D possibly being TRBD1 or TRBD2 (5 bases each). The CDR3 sequence is 17 residues long. Trimming took off 4 bases at V and 3 bases at J, with 20 bases between the two ends. CDR1 and CDR2 from the germline V gene are SGHDN and FVKESK. The CDR3 DNA reads as TGTGCCAGCAGCCTTGCCCGGGACCCCGCCGCGACAGATACGCAGTATTTT. Protein product: CASSLARDPAATDTQYF. The whole variable domain, remainder taken from reference TRBV14 and TRBJ2-3, is EAGVTQFPSHSVIEKGQTVTLRCDPISGHDNLYWYRRVMGKEIKFLLHFVKESKQDESGMPNNRFLAERTGGTYSTLKVQPAELEDSGVYFCASSLARDPAATDTQYFGPGTRLTVL.

The chain links TRBV4-1 to TRBJ2-3; TRBD2 aligns across 12 bases. CDR1 MGHRA and CDR2 YSYEKL come from the germline V gene. The CDR3 consists of 18 residues. With 0 bases clipped from V and 5 bases from J, the junction kept 9 bases outside the gene matches. The chain's CDR3 is CASSQDSPSGGARDTQYF. The DNA of the CDR3 is TGCGCCAGCAGCCAAGATTCACCTAGCGGGGGGGCCAGAGATACGCAGTATTTT.

V usage is TRBV6-6 and J usage is TRBJ1-3; TRBD1 agrees at 7 bases. The CDR3 is 14 amino acids. V was clipped by 5 bases and J by 3 bases; unmatched bases: 4. CDR1 and CDR2 from the germline V gene are MNHNY and SVGAGI (reference sequence). The CDR3, as DNA: TGTGCCAGCAGTCGCGACAGGGTTGGAAACACCATATATTTT. It codes for CASSRDRVGNTIYF.

This chain links TRBV10-3 with TRBJ1-3, with 7 nucleotides matching TRBD1. V shed 6 bases and J 1 base; nucleotides not matched to a gene: 3. This CDR3 is built from 14 residues. CDR1 and CDR2 (germline): ENHRY, SYGVKD. The CDR3: CAIRTTGSGNTIYF. The CDR3 DNA is TGTGCCATCAGGACGACAGGGTCTGGAAACACCATATATTTT.

The chain couples TRBV2 to TRBJ1-4; D is unclear. The germline CDR1 and CDR2 sequences are SNHLY and FYNNEI. The V and J ends lost 2 bases and 7 bases respectively, with 5 bases between them. The CDR3 is 12 amino acids. CDR3 protein: CASSEMGEKLFF. In DNA, the CDR3 is TGTGCCAGCAGTGAAATGGGTGAAAAACTGTTTTTT.

The V gene is TRBV5-1, the J gene TRBJ2-3; either TRBD1 or TRBD2 may fit D (5 bases each). Germline CDR1 reads SGHRS; CDR2 reads YFSETQ. Trimming cost V 1 base and J 6 bases, with 15 bases left between them. The CDR3 consists of 15 residues. The CDR3 DNA follows: TGCGCCAGCAGCTTGTGGGGGTTCGGGCAGGATACGCAGTATTTT. This sequence encodes CASSLWGFGQDTQYF.

This clone was seen only once. CDR3 nucleotide sequence: TGTGCCAGCAGCTTAGTAGCCATTTTCGCCGATGAGCAGTTCTTC. Residues: CASSLVAIFADEQFF. The chain couples TRBV7-9 to TRBJ2-1; D gene ambiguous. The CDR3 runs 15 residues. The V end was cut by 1 base, the J end by 8 bases, with 15 bases between. Looked up from germline, CDR1 is SEHNR and CDR2 is FQNEAQ (reference sequence).

The chain couples TRBV7-9 to TRBJ2-1; maybe TRBD2 (5 bases). V was trimmed by 6 bases and J by 5 bases, leaving 14 bases between them. The CDR3 is 14 residues long. The germline V gene encodes CDR1 SEHNR and CDR2 FQNEAQ (reference sequence). This CDR3 reads CASRWYDGNNEQFF. The CDR3 region has the DNA TGTGCCAGCAGGTGGTACGACGGGAACAATGAGCAGTTCTTC.

The chain has TRBV27 and TRBJ1-1; the match to TRBD1 covers 7 bases. Per the germline V gene, CDR1 is MNHEY and CDR2 is SMNVEV (reference sequence). The CDR3 spans 17 residues. V lost 0 bases to trimming and J lost 0 bases; unmatched junction nucleotides: 7. The CDR3 sequence is CASSLSQGGIMNTEAFF. The CDR3 DNA follows: TGTGCCAGCAGTTTATCTCAGGGGGGGATCATGAACACTGAAGCTTTCTTT.

J is TRBJ2-3 and V is TRBV19; TRBD2 matches 10 bases. CDR3 length: 16 amino acids. Trimming at V came to 3 bases and at J to 6 bases, leaving 9 bases not matched to a gene. Per the germline V gene, CDR1 is LNHDA and CDR2 is SQIVND (reference sequence). This CDR3 reads CASSMEAGGARDTQYF. CDR3 in DNA: TGTGCCAGTAGTATGGAAGCGGGAGGGGCTCGGGATACGCAGTATTTT.

The chain employs TRBV27 and TRBJ2-3; 7 bases agree with TRBD2. V trimming: 1 base; J trimming: 1 base; junction bases outside the gene matches: 2. Germline CDR1 reads MNHEY; CDR2 reads SMNVEV (reference sequence). The CDR3 contains 15 residues. Here the CDR3 DNA reads TGTGCCAGCAGTTTATTGGGAGGGGGCACAGATACGCAGTATTTT. Translation: CASSLLGGGTDTQYF.

The genes are TRBV6-6 and TRBJ1-6, with 8 bases that match TRBD1. The CDR3 runs 16 residues. Looked up from germline, CDR1 is MNHNY and CDR2 is SVGAGI (reference sequence). Trimming removed 7 bases from V and 8 bases from J; junction bases left unmatched: 13. CDR3 DNA sequence: TGTGCCAGCACCCCGTTGACAGGGGAGGAACATTCACCCCTCCACTTT. Translated, it gives CASTPLTGEEHSPLHF.

The chain employs TRBV7-6 and TRBJ2-2; 12 bases map to TRBD1. This CDR3 has 17 residues. The J segment lost 2 bases and the V segment lost 2 bases, leaving 3 bases of the junction unmatched. Per the germline V gene, CDR1 is SGHVS and CDR2 is FNYEAQ. In DNA, the CDR3 is TGTGCCAGCAGCTTAACCGGGACAGGGGGCAACACCGGGGAGCTGTTTTTT. Protein sequence: CASSLTGTGGNTGELFF. The complete variable domain, with remaining parts taken from reference TRBV7-6 and TRBJ2-2, reads GAGVSQSPRYKVTKRGQDVALRCDPISGHVSLYWYRQALGQGPEFLTYFNYEAQQDKSGLPNDRFSAERPEGSISTLTIQRTEQRDSAMYRCASSLTGTGGNTGELFFGEGSRLTVL.

This clone was counted a few times. This chain connects TRBV19 to TRBJ2-1; 9 bases line up with TRBD2. The V and J ends lost 1 base and 6 bases, in that order; junction bases with no gene match: 4. Germline CDR1 reads LNHDA; CDR2 reads SQIVND (reference sequence). The CDR3 runs 15 residues. The CDR3 region is CASSIVAGALNEQFF. CDR3 DNA sequence: TGTGCCAGTAGTATAGTAGCGGGAGCTCTCAATGAGCAGTTCTTC.

The chain's CDR3 is CASSLGWGGGPVYGNEQFF. The CDR3 bases are TGTGCCAGCAGCTTAGGATGGGGGGGAGGGCCGGTCTACGGCAATGAGCAGTTCTTC. This chain uses TRBV7-9 with TRBJ2-1, with 7 bases that match TRBD2. Germline assignment: CDR1 SEHNR and CDR2 FQNEAQ (reference sequence). The CDR3 spans 19 residues. After removal of 1 base from V and 6 bases from J, the junction contained 18 bases not matched to a gene.

The chain has TRBV19 and TRBJ2-7; D not certain. The CDR3 loop spans 14 amino acids. The V end was cut by 5 bases, the J end by 4 bases, with 15 bases between. CDR1 is LNHDA and CDR2 is SQIVND in the germline V gene (reference sequence). The CDR3 bases are TGTGCCAGTAGTCTGGTAGGAACGGGTTACGAGCAGTACTTC. It is translated as CASSLVGTGYEQYF.

CDR3 sequence: CASNEGGNYGYTF. As DNA, the CDR3 is TGTGCTAGTAACGAGGGGGGGAACTATGGCTACACCTTC. The rearrangement joins TRBV12-5 to TRBJ1-2, with D perhaps TRBD1 (6 bases). This CDR3 comprises 13 residues. The V gene's germline CDR1 is LGHNT and CDR2 FRNRAP. Between the trimmed V and J ends, which lost 8 bases and 2 bases, there was a span of 12 bases. The full variable domain, with the rest looked up from reference TRBV12-5 and TRBJ1-2, is DARVTQTPRHKVTEMGQEVTMRCQPILGHNTVFWYRQTMMQGLELLAYFRNRAPLDDSGMPKDRFSAEMPDATLATLKIQPSEPRDSAVYFCASNEGGNYGYTFGSGTRLTVV.

The chain couples TRBV4-3 to TRBJ2-7; the D is unclear. CDR3 length: 14 amino acids. The V end was cut by 1 base, the J end by 0 bases, with 7 bases between. Germline V CDR1 and CDR2: LGHNA, YSLEER. CDR3 bases: TGCGCCAGCAGCCAAGCTGATCGCTCCTACGAGCAGTACTTC. It codes for CASSQADRSYEQYF.

In its sample, this clone was seen once. The chain joins TRBV4-3 to TRBJ2-1; 9 positions agree with TRBD2. The CDR3 has 20 amino acids. V lost 1 base and J lost 0; bases outside the gene matches: 13. Germline V gives CDR1 LGHNA, CDR2 YSLEER. CDR3: CASSQGWGSGSQSSYNEQFF. The CDR3 DNA follows: TGCGCCAGCAGCCAAGGCTGGGGTAGCGGGAGCCAAAGCTCCTACAATGAGCAGTTCTTC.

J is TRBJ2-3 and V is TRBV7-9, with D possibly matching TRBD2 (6 bases). V lost 3 bases and J 0 bases, leaving 10 bases between the germline ends. The CDR3 consists of 15 residues. CDR1 is SEHNR, CDR2 FQNEAQ, per germline (reference sequence). CDR3 sequence reads: CASSFLGGSTDTQYF. In nucleotides, the CDR3 is TGTGCCAGCAGCTTCTTGGGAGGCAGCACAGATACGCAGTATTTT.

The chain links TRBV7-9 to TRBJ2-4; 8 nucleotides match TRBD1. V dropped 1 base and J dropped 0; count of bases not matched to a gene: 5. Germline CDR1 reads SEHNR; CDR2 reads FQNEAQ (reference sequence). The CDR3 contains 17 residues. The CDR3 DNA follows: TGTGCCAGCAGCTTAGGACAGGGGTCCTTAGCCAAAAACATTCAGTACTTC. Translated, it gives CASSLGQGSLAKNIQYF. The whole variable domain, filled in from reference TRBV7-9 and TRBJ2-4, reads DTGVSQNPRHKITKRGQNVTFRCDPISEHNRLYWYRQTLGQGPEFLTYFQNEAQLEKSRLLSDRFSAERPKGSFSTLEIQRTEQGDSAMYLCASSLGQGSLAKNIQYFGAGTRLSVL.

This sequence joins TRBV6-4 and TRBJ2-3; 12 bases match TRBD2. The CDR3 has 16 residues. V shed 6 bases, J shed 4 bases, and the junction held 8 bases outside the gene matches. CDR1 and CDR2 (germline): MRHNA, SNTAGT. This CDR3 reads CASRLAGGKLSDTQYF. The CDR3 nucleotides are TGTGCCAGCAGGCTAGCGGGGGGGAAGTTGTCAGATACGCAGTATTTT.

V gene TRBV9 combines with J gene TRBJ1-6; 9 nucleotides match TRBD1. V lost 1 base and J lost 5; bases outside the gene matches: 7. The CDR3 sequence is 17 residues long. CDR1 and CDR2 from the germline V gene are SGDLS and YYNGEE. CDR3 sequence (DNA): TGTGCCAGCAGCGTATCGGGACAGGGAGCAGATAATTCACCCCTCCACTTT. Encoded protein: CASSVSGQGADNSPLHF.

The chain uses TRBV7-3 and TRBJ2-1, with 12 bases fitting TRBD2. The junction had 6 bases not matched to a gene; V was cut back by 4 bases and J by 2 bases. Looked up from germline, CDR1 is SGHTA and CDR2 is FQGTGA. The CDR3 runs to 17 residues. The CDR3 DNA follows: TGTGCCAGCAGCTCCTGGACTAGCGGGAACACCTACAATGAGCAGTTCTTC. Amino acids: CASSSWTSGNTYNEQFF. Based on the CDR3 plus reference TRBV7-3 and TRBJ2-1, the full variable domain is GAGVSQTPSNKVTEKGKYVELRCDPISGHTALYWYRQSLGQGPEFLIYFQGTGAADDSGLPNDRFFAVRPEGSVSTLKIQRTERGDSAVYLCASSSWTSGNTYNEQFFGPGTRLTVL.

The CDR3 here is CASIDRGGNQPQHF. The CDR3 DNA reads TGTGCCAGCATCGACAGGGGAGGGAATCAGCCCCAGCATTTT. The V call is TRBV6-5, the J call TRBJ1-5, with 8 bases fitting TRBD1. Germline V gene data show CDR1 as MNHEY and CDR2 as SVGAGI. The CDR3 consists of 14 residues. J was trimmed by 4 bases and V by 7 bases; bases with no gene match: 6.

The V gene is TRBV9, the J gene TRBJ1-5; 7 bases fit TRBD1. Trimming cost V 0 bases and J 8 bases; bases outside gene matches: 8. This CDR3 spans 15 amino acids. Per the germline V gene, CDR1 is SGDLS and CDR2 is YYNGEE. CDR3 sequence (DNA): TGTGCCAGCAGCGTAGACGGGGCCAGGGGGGAGCCCCAGCATTTT. It yields the protein CASSVDGARGEPQHF.